One and the same sample provided the 25 T cell receptor beta chains below, sequenced in a study of T cells in severe cutaneous drug reactions. Bulk and single-cell libraries used iRepertoire multiplex PCR with TCR subtype-specific primers. TCRdb re-called the multiplex PCR reads; one entry per CDR3 protein, DNA not given. This repertoire includes tens of thousands of distinct CDR3 sequences. Carbamazepine had induced Stevens-Johnson syndrome or toxic epidermal necrolysis in the sequenced donors. Sequencing was done on a sample of PBMCs. All receptors come from a human donor with toxic epidermal necrolysis, a severe cutaneous drug reaction.

The V call is TRBV4-2, the J call TRBJ2-1. This CDR3 contains 22 residues. Germline V gene data show CDR1 as LGHNA and CDR2 as YNFKEQ. The CDR3 sequence is CASSQETILDFRWGGSYNEQFF.

The V and J genes are TRBV28 and TRBJ1-3; without DNA, the TCRdb call of TRBD1 cannot be checked. Germline CDR1 and CDR2: MDHEN and SYDVKM. This CDR3 contains 15 residues. CDR3 loop: CASNLQGAGGNTIYF.

This chain links TRBV5-6 with TRBJ1-1. The length of the CDR3 is 15 residues. In germline, CDR1 is SGHDT, CDR2 YYEEEE. The CDR3 loop reads CASSFLTDLNTEAFF.

V and J are TRBV18 and TRBJ2-7; with no DNA, the TCRdb D assignment of TRBD1 cannot be verified. Germline CDR1 KGHSH, CDR2 LQKENI. The CDR3 spans 13 residues. The CDR3 region is CASSPGASGEQYF.

The chain couples TRBV19 to TRBJ2-1; TCRdb's D call, TRBD2, is unchecked because there is no DNA. The CDR3 is 14 residues long. In germline, CDR1 is LNHDA, CDR2 SQIVND (reference sequence). CDR3 in amino acids: CASSEGGGPIEQFF.

The chain carries TRBV4-1 and TRBJ1-6. CDR1 is MGHRA and CDR2 is YSYEKL in the germline V gene. The CDR3 loop spans 16 amino acids. CDR3: CASSQEGESVNSPLHF.

The rearrangement joins TRBV29-1 to TRBJ2-3; with no DNA, the TCRdb D assignment of TRBD1 cannot be verified. The CDR3 consists of 15 residues. The germline V gene encodes CDR1 SQVTM and CDR2 ANQGSEA. The CDR3 sequence is CSAGVGQGFTDTQYF.

The chain couples TRBV19 to TRBJ2-3; as DNA is missing, the TRBD1 call by TCRdb cannot be tested. This CDR3 region has 13 residues. Germline-derived CDR1 and CDR2 are LNHDA and SQIVND (reference sequence). The CDR3 reads CASTAPGVDTQYF.

The V gene is TRBV14, the J gene TRBJ2-1. The CDR3 loop spans 14 amino acids. In germline, CDR1 is SGHDN, CDR2 FVKESK. CDR3 sequence reads: CASSQGWGWNEQFF.

This rearrangement joins TRBV14 to TRBJ2-1. The CDR3 totals 15 residues. Germline assignment: CDR1 SGHDN and CDR2 FVKESK. The CDR3 region is CASSQVTSSYNEQFF. The variable domain in full, with the rest retrieved from reference TRBV14 and TRBJ2-1, is EAGVTQFPSHSVIEKGQTVTLRCDPISGHDNLYWYRRVMGKEIKFLLHFVKESKQDESGMPNNRFLAERTGGTYSTLKVQPAELEDSGVYFCASSQVTSSYNEQFFGPGTRLTVL.

This clonotype counts as medium-sized (0.01 to 0.1%) by frequency. The V and J genes are TRBV2 and TRBJ1-2; TCRdb's D call of TRBD1 is untestable without DNA. The CDR3 runs 12 residues. CDR1 SNHLY and CDR2 FYNNEI come from the germline V gene. The CDR3 region is CASGWDMSGYTF.

This chain connects TRBV4-1 to TRBJ2-7; TCRdb outputs TRBD1, but without DNA this stays unchecked. Germline V lookup: CDR1 MGHRA, CDR2 YSYEKL. The CDR3 totals 16 residues. This CDR3 reads CASSQAGTGSSYEQYF.

The rearrangement uses TRBV4-1 and TRBJ2-1. CDR1 and CDR2 (germline): MGHRA, YSYEKL. The CDR3 extends over 11 amino acids. The CDR3 reads CASSRYNEQFF.

The J gene is TRBJ2-5, the V gene TRBV12-3 or TRBV12-4; TCRdb picks TRBD2, but there is no DNA to check that call. CDR3 length: 14 residues. This CDR3 is CASSGGRPRKTQYF.

The rearrangement links TRBV20-1 to TRBJ2-1; TCRdb names TRBD2, which stays unverified in the absence of DNA. The CDR3 has 15 residues. CDR1 DFQATT and CDR2 SNEGSKA come from the germline V gene (reference sequence). The CDR3 sequence is CSARSTSGLYNEQFF.

The CDR3: CASSPGLISRDTQYF. V is TRBV3-1 and J is TRBJ2-3. The CDR3 is made up of 15 amino acids. Germline V gene sequence: CDR1 LGHDT, CDR2 YNNKEL (reference sequence).

This clonotype is called medium-sized (0.01 to 0.1%) based on its frequency. V usage is TRBV30 and J usage is TRBJ2-1; without DNA, the TCRdb call of TRBD1 cannot be checked. Germline V gene sequence: CDR1 GTSNPN, CDR2 SVGIG (reference sequence). There are 15 residues in the CDR3. The CDR3 reads CAWRTGASSYNEQFF.

CDR3 residues: CASSQDLLWEGLDTQYF. V gene TRBV4-3 combines with J gene TRBJ2-3; the D call from TCRdb, TRBD2, cannot be confirmed without DNA. CDR3 size: 17 residues. Germline assignment: CDR1 LGHNA and CDR2 YSLEER.

The V and J genes are TRBV29-1 and TRBJ2-5; there is no DNA to check the TCRdb D call of TRBD1. Per the germline V gene, CDR1 is SQVTM and CDR2 is ANQGSEA. This CDR3 spans 14 amino acids. The CDR3 is CSVGVGGDQETQYF.

The rearrangement uses TRBV20-1 and TRBJ2-1. CDR1 is DFQATT, CDR2 SNEGSKA, per germline (reference sequence). This CDR3 is built from 12 residues. The CDR3 protein is CSARAYTNEQFF.

The J gene is TRBJ1-5, the V gene TRBV4-3. CDR1 is LGHNA and CDR2 is YSLEER in the germline V gene. This CDR3 spans 13 amino acids. CDR3 loop: CASSQDGIQPQHF.

The chain has TRBV19 and TRBJ1-2; TCRdb reports TRBD1, a call that lacks DNA to check it against. Germline CDR1 and CDR2: LNHDA and SQIVND (reference sequence). The CDR3 sequence is 13 residues long. CDR3: CASRLDRLYGYTF.

This chain uses TRBV27 with TRBJ1-6. The germline V gene encodes CDR1 MNHEY and CDR2 SMNVEV (reference sequence). The CDR3 length is 14 residues. CDR3 sequence reads: CASSFGKKNSPLHF.

V and J are TRBV12-3 or TRBV12-4 and TRBJ1-2; the TRBD1 assignment by TCRdb is unverifiable without DNA. The CDR3 is 13 amino acids. The CDR3 sequence is CASTPRVPAGYTF.

The V call is TRBV7-2, the J call TRBJ1-1. The CDR3 consists of 14 residues. Germline CDR1 is SGHTA and CDR2 is FQGNSA. This CDR3 reads CASSLRFPNTEAFF.